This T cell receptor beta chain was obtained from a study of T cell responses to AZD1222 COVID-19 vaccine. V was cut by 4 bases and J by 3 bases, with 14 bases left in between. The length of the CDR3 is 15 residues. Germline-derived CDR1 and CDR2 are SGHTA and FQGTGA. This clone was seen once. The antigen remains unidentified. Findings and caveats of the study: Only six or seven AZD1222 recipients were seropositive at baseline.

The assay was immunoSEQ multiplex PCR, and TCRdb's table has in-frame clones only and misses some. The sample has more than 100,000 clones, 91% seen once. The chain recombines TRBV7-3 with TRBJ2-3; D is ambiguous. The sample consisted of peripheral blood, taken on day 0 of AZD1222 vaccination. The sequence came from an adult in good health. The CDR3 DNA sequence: TGTGCCAGCAGCTCCAATCCGCATTTAACAGATACGCAGTATTTT. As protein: CASSSNPHLTDTQYF.